The rows below give T cell receptor beta chains drawn from one sample of a study of T cell responses to AZD1222 COVID-19 vaccine. Clones were read by immunoSEQ multiplex PCR, and TCRdb kept only the in-frame ones, dropping some. Of 150,000 to 200,000 clones in the sample, about 90% were seen once. The source material was peripheral blood, sampled 28 days after the second AZD1222 dose. These receptors came from an adult who received the AZD1222 COVID-19 vaccine. The CDR3 runs from the conserved cysteine through the conserved F or W. The D gene is left open where the match is weak. Only part of the rows carry a size: once, few, many, or a class if the clone is expanded.

j_gene | len | d_gene | abundance | v_gene | CDR3aa | CDR3nt
TRBJ1-2 | 13 | - | - | TRBV12-3/TRBV12-4 | CASSLGINYGYTF | TGTGCCAGCAGTTTGGGGATAAACTATGGCTACACCTTC
TRBJ2-2 | 13 | - | - | TRBV18 | CASSPPFTGELFF | TGTGCCAGCTCACCACCGTTCACCGGGGAGCTGTTTTTT
TRBJ1-6 | 15 | - | - | TRBV7-9 | CASSLRQLYNSPLHF | TGTGCCAGCAGCTTAAGACAGCTCTATAATTCACCCCTCCACTTT
TRBJ1-6 | 13 | - | - | TRBV9 | CASSLTEGSPLHF | TGTGCCAGCAGCCTCACCGAAGGATCACCCCTCCACTTT
TRBJ1-5 | 15 | TRBD1 | - | TRBV18 | CASSPRQGLSQPQHF | TGTGCCAGCTCACCCAGACAGGGTTTGAGCCAGCCCCAGCATTTT
TRBJ1-5 | 16 | - | - | TRBV6-2/TRBV6-3 | CASSLTAPYSNQPQHF | TGTGCCAGCAGTTTAACAGCGCCCTATAGCAATCAGCCCCAGCATTTT
TRBJ1-4 | 16 | TRBD1 | - | TRBV5-1 | CASSRLQGARGEKLFF | TGCGCCAGCAGCCGCCTACAGGGGGCGCGGGGTGAAAAACTGTTTTTT
TRBJ2-7 | 19 | - | - | TRBV28 | CASTPVEFGGAVKTYEQYF | TGTGCCAGCACTCCGGTTGAGTTTGGCGGGGCGGTAAAAACCTACGAGCAGTACTTC
TRBJ1-5 | 13 | - | - | TRBV19 | CASSTQADQPQHF | TGTGCCAGTAGTACCCAGGCGGATCAGCCCCAGCATTTT
TRBJ1-4 | 16 | - | - | TRBV4-2 | CASSQASGTANEKLFF | TGTGCCAGCAGCCAAGCTAGCGGGACGGCAAATGAAAAACTGTTTTTT
TRBJ2-3 | 16 | TRBD2 | - | TRBV7-2 | CASSSRLAGGPDTQYF | TGTGCCAGCAGCTCTAGACTAGCGGGGGGGCCAGATACGCAGTATTTT
TRBJ1-2 | 15 | TRBD1 | - | TRBV6-2/TRBV6-3 | CASSARTGVMYGYTF | TGTGCCAGCAGTGCACGGACAGGCGTTATGTATGGCTACACCTTC
TRBJ2-7 | 14 | - | - | TRBV19 | CASSRDSKNHEQYF | TGTGCCAGTAGTAGAGACAGTAAAAACCACGAGCAGTACTTC
TRBJ1-2 | 14 | TRBD1 | - | TRBV20-1 | CSASLPGGYYGYTF | TGCAGTGCTAGTCTCCCAGGGGGCTACTATGGCTACACCTTC
TRBJ2-7 | 17 | TRBD2 | - | TRBV19 | CASTASGGLLSTYEQYF | TGTGCCAGTACCGCTAGCGGGGGCCTCCTCTCGACCTACGAGCAGTACTTC
TRBJ2-5 | 15 | TRBD2 | - | TRBV24-1 | CATSDLWGGQETQYF | TGTGCCACCAGTGATTTGTGGGGGGGACAAGAGACCCAGTACTTC
TRBJ1-4 | 14 | - | - | TRBV7-9 | CASSPHSGNEKLFF | TGTGCCAGCAGCCCCCACTCGGGGAATGAAAAACTGTTTTTT
TRBJ1-2 | 14 | - | - | TRBV18 | CASSRTEVNYGYTF | TGTGCCAGCTCACGGACGGAAGTTAACTATGGCTACACCTTC
TRBJ1-2 | 17 | TRBD1 | - | TRBV27 | CASSTGTGGRRSVGYTF | TGTGCCAGCAGTACCGGGACAGGGGGCCGCAGGAGCGTTGGCTACACCTTC
TRBJ1-2 | 14 | - | - | TRBV7-9 | CASSLGGNIHGYTF | TGTGCCAGCAGCTTAGGAGGGAATATACACGGCTACACCTTC
TRBJ2-1 | 13 | - | - | TRBV24-1 | CATSGPGWNEQFF | TGTGCCACCAGTGGTCCAGGTTGGAATGAGCAGTTCTTC
TRBJ2-6 | 19 | - | - | TRBV30 | CAWSEKTGSVDLRANVLTF | TGTGCCTGGAGCGAGAAGACAGGCTCCGTGGATCTGAGGGCCAACGTCCTGACTTTC
TRBJ1-6 | 15 | - | - | TRBV24-1 | CATSDPRDPNSPLHF | TGTGCCACCAGTGACCCCAGGGACCCAAATTCACCCCTCCACTTT
TRBJ2-1 | 13 | - | - | TRBV29-1 | CSVEDSRGVEQFF | TGCAGCGTTGAAGATAGCAGGGGGGTTGAGCAGTTCTTC
TRBJ2-7 | 12 | - | - | TRBV28 | CASSPLGEDAYF | TGTGCCAGCAGTCCCCTGGGGGAGGATGCGTACTTC
TRBJ2-3 | 16 | - | - | TRBV11-3 | CASSKGGGAQTDTQYF | TGTGCCAGCAGCAAAGGAGGGGGGGCACAGACAGATACGCAGTATTTT
TRBJ1-4 | 14 | - | - | TRBV2 | CASSKNRGGEKLFF | TGTGCCAGCAGTAAAAACCGGGGCGGTGAAAAACTGTTTTTT
TRBJ1-2 | 13 | - | - | TRBV2 | CASGSNLNYGYTF | TGTGCCAGTGGATCTAATTTAAACTATGGCTACACCTTC
TRBJ2-6 | 15 | - | - | TRBV10-2 | CASNFGVAGANVLTF | TGCGCCAGCAATTTCGGGGTAGCCGGGGCCAACGTCCTGACTTTC
TRBJ2-7 | 14 | TRBD1 | - | TRBV7-2 | CASSPGETGGGQYF | TGTGCCAGCAGCCCAGGGGAGACAGGGGGCGGGCAGTACTTC
TRBJ1-1 | 11 | - | - | TRBV2 | CASSSDSEAFF | TGTGCCAGCAGTTCAGACAGTGAAGCTTTCTTT
TRBJ2-7 | 14 | - | - | TRBV5-1 | CASSVDQGGDEQYF | TGCGCCAGCAGTGTCGATCAGGGTGGGGACGAGCAGTACTTC
TRBJ1-4 | 14 | - | - | TRBV4-2 | CASSQGQDNEKLFF | TGTGCCAGCAGCCAAGGACAAGATAATGAAAAACTGTTTTTT
TRBJ2-7 | 15 | TRBD2 | - | TRBV7-2 | CASSPGGRASYEQYF | TGTGCCAGCAGCCCTGGTGGGAGGGCCTCCTACGAGCAGTACTTC
TRBJ1-1 | 14 | - | once | TRBV25-1 | CASSDRERTTEAFF | TGTGCCAGCAGTGACCGTGAGAGGACCACTGAAGCTTTCTTT
TRBJ2-1 | 16 | - | - | TRBV9 | CASSVVGAASYNEQFF | TGTGCCAGCAGCGTAGTTGGCGCGGCCTCCTACAATGAGCAGTTCTTC
TRBJ2-7 | 15 | TRBD2 | - | TRBV6-5 | CASSDSSGGAYEQYF | TGTGCCAGCAGTGACTCTAGCGGGGGGGCTTACGAGCAGTACTTC
TRBJ2-7 | 14 | TRBD2 | - | TRBV7-3 | CASSLTSGSYEQYF | TGTGCCAGCAGCTTGACTAGCGGCTCCTACGAGCAGTACTTC
TRBJ1-2 | 16 | TRBD1 | - | TRBV19 | CASSTQTGDRFYGYTF | TGTGCCAGCTCGACCCAAACAGGGGATCGCTTCTATGGCTACACCTTC
TRBJ1-3 | 15 | TRBD1 | - | TRBV4-1 | CASSPTGTSGNTIYF | TGCGCCAGCAGCCCGACAGGGACCTCTGGAAACACCATATATTTT
TRBJ1-2 | 16 | TRBD1 | - | TRBV6-1 | CASSEGTLQGVGGYTF | TGTGCCAGCAGTGAAGGCACCTTACAGGGGGTCGGAGGCTACACCTTC
TRBJ1-2 | 16 | - | - | TRBV24-1 | CATSDPRDGTNYGYTF | TGTGCCACCAGTGATCCCAGGGACGGAACTAACTATGGCTACACCTTC
TRBJ2-5 | 12 | - | - | TRBV27 | CASSLVLETQYF | TGTGCCAGCAGTTTAGTATTAGAGACCCAGTACTTC
TRBJ2-7 | 14 | TRBD1 | - | TRBV30 | CAWSAGQGAYEQYF | TGTGCCTGGAGTGCGGGACAGGGAGCCTACGAGCAGTACTTC
TRBJ1-5 | 15 | - | - | TRBV6-6 | CASSYPQGYDQPQHF | TGTGCCAGCAGTTACCCTCAGGGGTATGATCAGCCCCAGCATTTT
TRBJ1-4 | 19 | TRBD1 | - | TRBV18 | CASSPWGTGFLAANEKLFF | TGTGCCAGCTCACCATGGGGGACAGGGTTTCTGGCGGCTAATGAAAAACTGTTTTTT
TRBJ2-6 | 17 | - | - | TRBV27 | CASSLSRAASGANVLTF | TGTGCCAGCAGTTTATCGAGGGCAGCCTCTGGGGCCAACGTCCTGACTTTC
TRBJ1-2 | 12 | - | - | TRBV30 | CAWNPGSYGYTF | TGTGCCTGGAACCCGGGCTCTTATGGCTACACCTTC
TRBJ2-7 | 16 | - | - | TRBV21-1 | CASSLARDRVSYEQYF | TGTGCCAGCAGTTTAGCCCGGGACAGGGTCTCCTACGAGCAGTACTTC
TRBJ2-1 | 14 | - | - | TRBV11-1 | CASSLGYPINEQFF | TGTGCCAGCAGCTTAGGCTACCCAATTAATGAGCAGTTCTTC
TRBJ2-2 | 13 | - | - | TRBV7-2 | CGVAGRNTGELFF | TGTGGGGTCGCGGGGCGGAACACCGGGGAGCTGTTTTTT
TRBJ2-7 | 14 | - | - | TRBV4-2 | CASSQRTGTYEQYF | TGTGCCAGCAGCCAGCGGACGGGCACCTACGAGCAGTACTTC
TRBJ1-3 | 14 | - | - | TRBV6-5 | CASRLTGPGNTIYF | TGTGCCAGCAGGCTCACAGGGCCGGGAAACACCATATATTTT
TRBJ2-7 | 12 | - | - | TRBV6-5 | CATGDVWYEQYF | TGTGCCACGGGGGACGTCTGGTACGAGCAGTACTTC
TRBJ1-5 | 16 | TRBD1 | - | TRBV19 | CASSTLTGNGNQPQHF | TGTGCCAGTAGTACCCTGACAGGGAACGGCAATCAGCCCCAGCATTTT